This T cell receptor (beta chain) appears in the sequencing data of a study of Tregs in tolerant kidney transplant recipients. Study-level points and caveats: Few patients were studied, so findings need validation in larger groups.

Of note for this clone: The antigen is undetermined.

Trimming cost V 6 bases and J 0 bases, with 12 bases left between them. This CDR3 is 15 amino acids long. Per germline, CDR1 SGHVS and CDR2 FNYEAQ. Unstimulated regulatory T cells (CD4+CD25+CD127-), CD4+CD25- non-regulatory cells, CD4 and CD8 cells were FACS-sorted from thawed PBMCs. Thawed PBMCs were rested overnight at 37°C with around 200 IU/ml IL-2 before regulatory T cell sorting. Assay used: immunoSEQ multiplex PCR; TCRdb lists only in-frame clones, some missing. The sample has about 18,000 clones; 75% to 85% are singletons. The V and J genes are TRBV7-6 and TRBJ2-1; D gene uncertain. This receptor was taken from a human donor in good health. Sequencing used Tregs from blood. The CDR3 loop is CASSWGTDSYNEQFF. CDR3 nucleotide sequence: TGTGCCAGCAGTTGGGGAACGGACTCCTACAATGAGCAGTTCTTC.